This TCR beta chain was sequenced for a study of blood T cell repertoires in COVID-19. Study-level information: There were acute and convalescent COVID-19 samples, and they came from the United States, Italy and Spain. Nucleic acid was either cDNA or gDNA, and it came from T cells, B-cell-depleted T cells, or PBMCs.

The V end lost 4 bases, the J end lost 5 bases, and 12 bases lay between the germline ends. The germline CDR1 and CDR2 sequences are SGHRS and YFSETQ. This CDR3 region has 14 residues. Authors' data handling: Cell counts per sample came from amplifying reference gene primers. The table came from immunoSEQ multiplex PCR; TCRdb's copy has only in-frame clones and leaves some out. The D gene and trimming were derived from the DNA, and the V and J assignments and clone size from that table. The data show about 130,000 clones, roughly nine tenths seen once. Seattle researchers signed up patients amid active infection and tracked them longitudinally.

This chain uses TRBV5-1 with TRBJ1-4; maybe TRBD1 (5 bases). The specimen sequenced was peripheral blood. The receptor's source is a woman aged 70-85 years with COVID-19, enrolled during active disease. In DNA form, the CDR3 reads TGCGCCAGCAGCCCAAGACAGTCCAATGAAAAACTGTTTTTT. This sequence encodes CASSPRQSNEKLFF.